The 19 T cell receptor beta chains below come from one sample, sequenced in a study of shared clonotypes between healthy human individuals. Libraries were prepared by immunoSEQ multiplex PCR; TCRdb keeps only in-frame clonotypes and omits some of them. The sample has roughly 2,000,000 clones; around 93% are singletons. Naive CD8 cells comprised CD45RO-negative, CCR7-positively selected cells, excluding terminally differentiated effector memory CD45RA+ cells. Sequenced sample: naive CD8+ T cells from PBMCs. The receptors were gathered from a man in his late teens or twenties in good health. Some clones in this sample may be carry-over from other donors' samples.

This chain uses TRBV29-1 with TRBJ2-7; unclear D gene. Germline CDR1 and CDR2: SQVTM and ANQGSEA. Trimming removed 5 bases from V and 6 bases from J, with 8 bases in between. CDR3 length equals 10 residues. The CDR3 region is CSVWASEQYF. The CDR3 nucleotides read TGCAGCGTTTGGGCCAGCGAGCAGTACTTC.

The J gene is TRBJ2-7, the V gene TRBV7-7; D possibly matches TRBD1 or TRBD2 (7 bases each). Germline values: CDR1 SSHAT, CDR2 FNYEAQ (reference sequence). The germline V and J ends were trimmed by 4 bases and 7 bases, with 23 bases remaining between them. The CDR3 runs to 16 residues. The CDR3 DNA is TGTGCCAGCAGCTCCACCCGCTCGACAGGGAGGGGGGAGCAGTACTTC. Its protein product is CASSSTRSTGRGEQYF.

J is TRBJ2-3 and V is TRBV7-7, with TRBD2 matching over 8 bases. V gave up 5 bases and J gave up 4 bases; unmatched junction bases: 11. Germline lookup yields CDR1 SSHAT and CDR2 FNYEAQ (reference sequence). The CDR3 loop spans 16 amino acids. DNA of the CDR3: TGTGCCAGCAGCCCTCTAGGAGCGGGAGCCGCAGATACGCAGTATTTT. Its translation: CASSPLGAGAADTQYF.

V is TRBV28 and J is TRBJ2-1; maybe TRBD1 (5 bases). Looked up from germline, CDR1 is MDHEN and CDR2 is SYDVKM. Deletions cut 1 base from V and 5 bases from J, with 15 bases between. This CDR3 has 16 amino acids. The CDR3 DNA sequence: TGTGCCAGCAGTTTATTCCGAAGCAGGGTTCACAATGAGCAGTTCTTC. Residues: CASSLFRSRVHNEQFF.

The chain joins TRBV2 to TRBJ2-7; perhaps D is TRBD1 or TRBD2 (5 bases each). CDR1 SNHLY and CDR2 FYNNEI come from the germline V gene. Between the trimmed V and J ends, which lost 2 bases and 6 bases, there was a span of 17 bases. CDR3 length equals 15 residues. The CDR3: CASSESGRALAEQYF. The CDR3 nucleotides are TGTGCCAGCAGTGAATCGGGACGAGCCCTAGCCGAGCAGTACTTC.

This clone showed up just once. The genes are TRBV27 and TRBJ2-7; the D gene is possibly TRBD2 (7 bases). CDR3 length equals 14 residues. Germline CDR1 MNHEY, CDR2 SMNVEV (reference sequence). V was trimmed by 1 base and J by 5 bases, leaving 12 bases between them. The CDR3 sequence: CASSLYGGRHEQYF. CDR3 coding DNA: TGTGCCAGCAGTTTATACGGGGGGCGCCACGAGCAGTACTTC.

The rearrangement joins TRBV2 to TRBJ2-5; tentatively, D is TRBD2 (7 bases). CDR3 size: 15 residues. Germline CDR1 reads SNHLY; CDR2 reads FYNNEI. Trimming took off 1 base at V and 4 bases at J, with 13 bases between the two ends. The DNA for the CDR3 is TGTGCCAGCAGTGAAGTGTGGAGGGGGGGAGAGACCCAGTACTTC. Translating it yields CASSEVWRGGETQYF. The whole variable domain, remainder taken from reference TRBV2 and TRBJ2-5, is EPEVTQTPSHQVTQMGQEVILRCVPISNHLYFYWYRQILGQKVEFLVSFYNNEISEKSEIFDDQFSVERPDGSNFTLKIRSTKLEDSAMYFCASSEVWRGGETQYFGPGTRLLVL.

This chain's CDR3 is CSVVRGKLAGHTEAFF. The CDR3 DNA reads as TGCAGCGTTGTCCGAGGGAAGTTAGCGGGCCACACTGAAGCTTTCTTT. The chain couples TRBV29-1 to TRBJ1-1, with unresolved D. CDR3 length: 16 residues. V was clipped by 4 bases and J by 3 bases, with 21 bases between them. In germline, CDR1 is SQVTM, CDR2 ANQGSEA. Supplemented by reference TRBV29-1 and TRBJ1-1, the full variable domain reads SAVISQKPSRDICQRGTSLTIQCQVDSQVTMMFWYRQQPGQSLTLIATANQGSEATYESGFVIDKFPISRPNLTFSTLTVSNMSPEDSSIYLCSVVRGKLAGHTEAFFGQGTRLTVV.

This clone has only one observation. This chain connects TRBV7-8 to TRBJ1-1; TRBD1 matches at 7 bases. The V gene's germline CDR1 is SGHVS and CDR2 FQNEAQ. The CDR3 has 14 residues. Germline trimming cut 5 bases from V and 4 bases from J; bases unmatched to any gene: 7. This CDR3 is CASSPMTGFTEAFF. The CDR3 DNA reads TGTGCCAGCAGCCCGATGACAGGGTTCACTGAAGCTTTCTTT.

The chain uses TRBV5-1 and TRBJ2-7; 8 bases map to TRBD2. The CDR3 has 16 amino acids. With 0 bases clipped from V and 1 base from J, the junction kept 6 bases outside the gene matches. CDR1 SGHRS and CDR2 YFSETQ come from the germline V gene. CDR3 protein: CASSLDERELSYEQYF. The DNA for the CDR3 is TGCGCCAGCAGCTTGGATGAGCGGGAGTTGTCCTACGAGCAGTACTTC.

This chain joins TRBV7-9 and TRBJ1-1; D is ambiguous. CDR3 size: 14 residues. CDR1 is SEHNR, CDR2 FQNEAQ, per germline (reference sequence). V gave up 1 base and J gave up 4 bases, with 10 bases separating them. For the CDR3, the DNA is TGTGCCAGCAGCTTAGGAGGGTTTGGCACTGAAGCTTTCTTT. It codes for CASSLGGFGTEAFF.

This chain connects TRBV27 to TRBJ2-7; D possibly corresponds to TRBD1 (7 bases). From germline, CDR1 is MNHEY and CDR2 SMNVEV (reference sequence). The CDR3 covers 15 residues. V lost 2 bases and J 3 bases, leaving 14 bases between the germline ends. CDR3 in DNA: TGTGCCAGCAGTTTAGCCTGGCAGGGGGGCTACGAGCAGTACTTC. Its translation is CASSLAWQGGYEQYF.

Concerning this clone itself: Other DNA variants within this sample encode the same CDR3. Here the CDR3 DNA reads TGCAGCGTTGAAGTTTCAACGTACGAGCAGTACTTC. Translated: CSVEVSTYEQYF. The V and J genes are TRBV29-1 and TRBJ2-7; D gene unclear. Trimming shortened V by 1 base and J by 4 bases, and 8 bases separated the two germline ends. Germline CDR1 is SQVTM and CDR2 is ANQGSEA. The CDR3 sequence is 12 residues long.

The rearrangement joins TRBV19 to TRBJ2-1; D is undetermined. The germline V gene encodes CDR1 LNHDA and CDR2 SQIVND (reference sequence). The CDR3 is made up of 14 amino acids. V was shortened by 5 bases and J by 8 bases, with 16 bases between the two germline ends. The CDR3 protein is CASSPGPWEDEQFF. The CDR3 nucleotides are TGTGCCAGTAGTCCCGGACCCTGGGAAGATGAGCAGTTCTTC.

The rearrangement uses TRBV27 and TRBJ2-3; no firm D call. CDR3 length: 15 residues. V dropped 1 base and J dropped 0 bases, with 8 bases sitting between them. CDR1 is MNHEY, CDR2 SMNVEV, per germline (reference sequence). The CDR3 loop reads CASSLYGQSTDTQYF. CDR3 DNA: TGTGCCAGCAGTTTATACGGGCAGAGCACAGATACGCAGTATTTT.

The CDR3 loop reads CASSDTDTQYF. Here the CDR3 DNA reads TGTGCCAGCAGCGACACAGATACGCAGTATTTT. V usage is TRBV13 and J usage is TRBJ2-3; D ambiguous. Per germline, CDR1 PRHDT and CDR2 FYEKMQ (reference sequence). V was trimmed by 5 bases and J by 2 bases, leaving 2 bases between them. The CDR3 totals 11 residues.

The chain has TRBV7-8 and TRBJ1-6; the D gene is possibly TRBD1 (5 bases). Germline V gene lookup returns CDR1 SGHVS and CDR2 FQNEAQ. This CDR3 has 15 residues. The V end lost 5 bases, the J end lost 4 bases, and 12 bases lay between the germline ends. The CDR3 sequence: CASSTTTDYNSPLHF. Written as DNA, the CDR3 is TGTGCCAGCAGCACAACGACAGATTATAATTCACCCCTCCACTTT.

Points on this clone: This CDR3 is also generated by other DNA sequences in the sample. This chain uses TRBV20-1 with TRBJ2-7; no definite D call. The V end was cut by 6 bases, the J end by 3 bases, with 3 bases between. This CDR3 has 9 amino acids. Germline V gives CDR1 DFQATT, CDR2 SNEGSKA (reference sequence). DNA for the CDR3: TGCAGTGCCGGCTACGAGCAGTACTTC. The encoded protein is CSAGYEQYF.

This rearrangement joins TRBV9 to TRBJ2-1; the match to TRBD2 covers 7 bases. The V gene end was trimmed by 3 bases and the J gene end by 8 bases; junction bases not matched to a gene: 11. The CDR3 runs to 15 residues. The germline gives CDR1 SGDLS, CDR2 YYNGEE. This chain's CDR3 is CASSASGLPADEQFF. The CDR3 DNA sequence: TGTGCCAGCAGCGCATCGGGACTACCCGCGGATGAGCAGTTCTTC.